This TCR beta chain is from a study of cytomegalovirus exposure and HLA in healthy donors. Study-level background: Among the 400 or so donors who were genotyped, roughly 76% fell in the genetic ancestry cluster that is associated with self-reported Caucasian donors.

This PCR relied on a set of 60 Vbeta primers and 13 Jbeta primers. This table comes from immunoSEQ multiplex PCR, and its TCRdb copy is limited to in-frame clones, with some not included. The data contain about 190,000 clones, roughly 77% of them seen just once; the ten biggest clones take up about 5%. This clone was counted only a few times. The target antigen is unknown. The V and J ends lost 4 bases and 0 bases, in that order; junction bases with no gene match: 2. Germline lookup yields CDR1 SQVTM and CDR2 ANQGSEA. There are 13 residues in the CDR3. Healthy bone marrow donors made up the cohort. Study results and caveats: A later analysis showed HLA-associated TCR beta chains outstripping equally common others in clonal expansion. Presence/absence analyses took donor sequencing depth as roughly uniform.

Sequencing was carried out using PBMCs. This TCR was sampled from a man younger than 40 in good health and CMV-seropositive. The chain employs TRBV29-1 and TRBJ1-1; 7 bases line up with TRBD1. The CDR3 region is CSVAGTVNTEAFF. As DNA, the CDR3 is TGCAGCGTTGCGGGGACAGTGAACACTGAAGCTTTCTTT.